The rows below give T cell receptor beta chains drawn from one sample of a study of cytomegalovirus exposure and HLA in healthy donors. Only in-frame clones appear in the TCRdb table, and some are missing; sequencing was by immunoSEQ multiplex PCR. The sample records more than 300,000 clones, more than 80% being singletons. The sample was PBMCs. The receptor set was obtained from a woman under 30 in good health and CMV-seronegative. CDR3s include the opening cysteine and the closing phenylalanine or tryptophan. Fields, in order: J gene, clone size, V gene, D gene, CDR3 protein, CDR3 DNA. D genes are given only for firm matches. Clone size appears in some rows only: once, few, many, or a class for an expanded clone.

J: TRBJ2-2
size: .
V: TRBV5-1
D: .
CDR3: CASSSRLDHVTGELFF
DNA: TGCGCCAGCAGCTCTAGACTAGACCATGTCACCGGGGAGCTGTTTTTT

J: TRBJ1-6
size: .
V: TRBV5-1
D: TRBD1
CDR3: CASSTLPGQKFSYNSPLHF
DNA: TGCGCCAGCAGCACACTACCGGGACAGAAATTTTCCTATAATTCACCCCTCCACTTT

J: TRBJ2-3
size: .
V: TRBV6-5
D: .
CDR3: CASSYAGIGTDTQYF
DNA: TGTGCCAGCAGTTACGCAGGGATTGGCACAGATACGCAGTATTTT

J: TRBJ1-2
size: .
V: TRBV6-5
D: .
CDR3: CASSYLGSSNYGYTF
DNA: TGTGCCAGCAGTTACCTCGGGTCATCTAACTATGGCTACACCTTC

J: TRBJ1-5
size: .
V: TRBV7-2
D: .
CDR3: CASSNGQPQHF
DNA: TGTGCCAGCAGCAACGGGCAGCCCCAGCATTTT

J: TRBJ2-7
size: .
V: TRBV28
D: TRBD2
CDR3: CASSLTPLISGGRGEQYF
DNA: TGTGCCAGCAGTTTGACCCCCCTTATTTCTGGCGGGAGAGGCGAGCAGTACTTC

J: TRBJ2-1
size: .
V: TRBV27
D: .
CDR3: CASSPVNPYNEQFF
DNA: TGTGCCAGCAGTCCAGTAAACCCCTACAATGAGCAGTTCTTC

J: TRBJ2-1
size: .
V: TRBV27
D: TRBD2
CDR3: CASGRDLAGKSYNEQFF
DNA: TGTGCCAGCGGCCGAGATTTAGCGGGAAAATCCTACAATGAGCAGTTCTTC

J: TRBJ2-7
size: .
V: TRBV5-1
D: TRBD1
CDR3: CASSGGQGSYEQYF
DNA: TGCGCCAGCAGCGGGGGACAGGGAAGTTACGAGCAGTACTTC

J: TRBJ1-1
size: .
V: TRBV15
D: .
CDR3: CATSREALNTEAFF
DNA: TGTGCCACCAGCAGAGAGGCACTGAACACTGAAGCTTTCTTT

J: TRBJ1-5
size: .
V: TRBV6-1
D: .
CDR3: CASSEQVGQPQHF
DNA: TGTGCCAGCAGTGAACAGGTAGGACAGCCCCAGCATTTT

J: TRBJ1-1
size: .
V: TRBV15
D: .
CDR3: CATSRDRSGRTEAFF
DNA: TGTGCCACCAGCAGAGATAGGTCAGGGCGGACTGAAGCTTTCTTT

J: TRBJ2-1
size: .
V: TRBV20-1
D: .
CDR3: CSARPNDEQFF
DNA: TGCAGTGCGCGGCCGAATGACGAGCAGTTCTTC

J: TRBJ2-1
size: .
V: TRBV9
D: .
CDR3: CASSLNSGDYNEQFF
DNA: TGTGCCAGCAGTTTAAACTCGGGGGACTACAATGAGCAGTTCTTC

J: TRBJ2-3
size: .
V: TRBV7-6
D: TRBD2
CDR3: CASSSTSGLPPDTQYF
DNA: TGTGCCAGCAGCTCCACTAGCGGTCTCCCCCCAGATACGCAGTATTTT

J: TRBJ2-7
size: .
V: TRBV27
D: TRBD2
CDR3: CASRPGLAHYEQYF
DNA: TGTGCCAGCAGACCGGGACTAGCACATTACGAGCAGTACTTC

J: TRBJ1-4
size: .
V: TRBV6-1
D: TRBD1
CDR3: CASLKTGGRDEKLFF
DNA: TGTGCCAGCCTCAAAACAGGGGGGCGGGATGAAAAACTGTTTTTT

J: TRBJ2-5
size: once
V: TRBV7-9
D: TRBD1
CDR3: CASRGTGREETQYF
DNA: TGTGCCAGCAGAGGGACAGGGAGGGAAGAGACCCAGTACTTC

J: TRBJ1-2
size: few
V: TRBV28
D: TRBD1
CDR3: CATKGNTGALGYGYTF
DNA: TGTGCCACCAAGGGGAATACAGGGGCGCTGGGGTATGGCTACACCTTC

J: TRBJ1-2
size: few
V: TRBV6-5
D: .
CDR3: CASSYTTNYGYTF
DNA: TGTGCCAGCAGTTACACTACGAACTATGGCTACACCTTC

J: TRBJ2-1
size: .
V: TRBV6-5
D: .
CDR3: CASSSSGQFINEQFF
DNA: TGTGCCAGCAGTTCAAGCGGGCAATTCATCAATGAGCAGTTCTTC

J: TRBJ1-1
size: .
V: TRBV2
D: TRBD1
CDR3: CASKDRVDTEAFF
DNA: TGTGCCAGCAAGGACAGGGTCGACACTGAAGCTTTCTTT

J: TRBJ1-1
size: .
V: TRBV16
D: .
CDR3: CASSPLAGNTEAFF
DNA: TGTGCCAGCAGCCCTCTTGCAGGGAACACTGAAGCTTTCTTT

J: TRBJ2-1
size: .
V: TRBV2
D: TRBD1
CDR3: CASRPRGTGNNEQFF
DNA: TGTGCCAGCAGGCCGAGGGGGACAGGTAACAATGAGCAGTTCTTC